Below are 25 T cell receptor beta chains sequenced from a single sample in a study of regulatory and conventional T cells in RAG deficiency (dated by TCRdb to between 2016 and 2019). The library was made by the immunoSEQ multiplex PCR assay. Drawn from immuneACCESS, this table holds only the in-frame rearrangements with V and J called that TCRdb kept. Clones are partly lost; checked studies trace under half to an unresolved V gene and leave the rest unexplained. For this sample the table gives some 8,800 clones, of which over 85% were detected only once. Clones ranked in the top ten supply 1.4% of the sample. Before genomic DNA extraction, conventional CD4+ T cells were isolated from blood as CD25-low CD127-high cells. The sample comprised CD4+ effector T cells sorted from blood. The origin of the receptors is a human donor with RAG deficiency presenting as severe combined immunodeficiency.

The J gene is TRBJ2-2, the V gene TRBV4-1, with D perhaps matching TRBD1 (5 bases). The CDR3 runs to 14 residues. Trimming pared 4 bases from V and 4 bases from J, leaving 10 bases between. The germline V gene has CDR1 MGHRA and CDR2 YSYEKL. CDR3 region: CASSLGHFTGELFF. The CDR3 bases are TGCGCCAGCAGCCTCGGACATTTCACCGGGGAGCTGTTTTTT.

This clone has more than one count but fewer than ten. The gene calls are TRBV4-2 and TRBJ1-2; 12 bases fit TRBD1. The CDR3 loop spans 18 amino acids. V was pared by 2 bases and J by 7 bases, with 14 bases of the junction left unmatched. Germline V gives CDR1 LGHNA, CDR2 YNFKEQ. CDR3 coding DNA: TGTGCCAGCAGCCAACGGGCAAGTGGGGACAGGGGGCGTGTTGGCTACACCTTC. Translation gives CASSQRASGDRGRVGYTF.

This chain links TRBV2 with TRBJ1-5; D gene uncertain. CDR3 size: 15 residues. CDR1 SNHLY and CDR2 FYNNEI come from the germline V gene. V lost 3 bases to trimming and J lost 9 bases, with 18 bases between them. The CDR3 sequence: CASSETGALAGPQHF. CDR3 DNA: TGTGCCAGCAGTGAGACGGGCGCCTTGGCCGGGCCCCAGCATTTT.

The chain uses TRBV5-1 and TRBJ2-7, with D unclear. The germline V and J ends were trimmed by 4 bases and 5 bases, with 13 bases remaining between them. This CDR3 comprises 13 residues. Per the germline V gene, CDR1 is SGHRS and CDR2 is YFSETQ. CDR3 loop: CASSRRPRDEQYF. CDR3 coding DNA: TGCGCCAGCAGCCGCCGACCTAGGGACGAGCAGTACTTC.

The chain couples TRBV6-5 to TRBJ2-7; 11 bases match TRBD2. The CDR3 contains 13 residues. From germline, CDR1 is MNHEY and CDR2 SVGAGI. V was clipped by 8 bases and J by 3 bases; unmatched bases: 3. The CDR3: CASRGLAVYEQYF. As DNA, the CDR3 is TGTGCCAGCCGGGGACTAGCGGTCTACGAGCAGTACTTC.

The J gene is TRBJ2-5, the V gene TRBV18; D not certain. CDR1 is KGHSH and CDR2 is LQKENI in the germline V gene. V was clipped by 5 bases and J by 1 base, with 5 bases between them. This CDR3 contains 12 residues. The CDR3 DNA reads as TGTGCCAGCTCATCCCTCCAAGAGACCCAGTACTTC. It is translated as CASSSLQETQYF.

The rearrangement links TRBV4-3 to TRBJ1-5; no clear D. The CDR3 totals 15 residues. In germline, CDR1 is LGHNA, CDR2 YSLEER. V was cut by 2 bases and J by 3 bases, with 11 bases left in between. CDR3: CASSQNHFPNQPQHF. CDR3 DNA: TGCGCCAGCAGCCAAAATCACTTTCCCAATCAGCCCCAGCATTTT.

CDR3 sequence reads: CASSLTSGRTGELFF. The CDR3 DNA is TGCGCCAGCAGCTTGACTAGCGGGAGGACCGGGGAGCTGTTTTTT. V gene TRBV5-1 combines with J gene TRBJ2-2; 12 positions agree with TRBD2. The CDR3 runs 15 residues. J was trimmed by 5 bases and V by 1 base; bases with no gene match: 0. Germline CDR1 and CDR2: SGHRS and YFSETQ.

CDR3 in amino acids: CASSQDGGPYNEQFF. The DNA of the CDR3 is TGCGCCAGCAGCCAAGACGGGGGACCCTACAATGAGCAGTTCTTC. The V call is TRBV4-3, the J call TRBJ2-1, with D maybe TRBD2 (6 bases). This CDR3 is 15 amino acids long. Germline V gene lookup returns CDR1 LGHNA and CDR2 YSLEER. Deletions cut 0 bases from V and 2 bases from J, with 8 bases between.

The chain has TRBV9 and TRBJ2-3; D call uncertain. The CDR3 sequence is 13 residues long. Germline V gene data show CDR1 as SGDLS and CDR2 as YYNGEE. V was clipped by 0 bases and J by 0 bases, with 2 bases between them. The CDR3 here is CASSVDSTDTQYF. The DNA of the CDR3 is TGTGCCAGCAGCGTAGACAGCACAGATACGCAGTATTTT.

This chain links TRBV11-2 with TRBJ1-1, with unresolved D. This CDR3 comprises 14 residues. CDR1 is SGHAT, CDR2 FQNNGV, per germline. V was cut by 1 base and J by 5 bases, with 11 bases left in between. CDR3 DNA: TGTGCCAGCAGCTTAGCTGGGTATGTGACTGAAGCTTTCTTT. This gives the protein CASSLAGYVTEAFF. Looking up the rest from reference TRBV11-2 and TRBJ1-1 gives the full variable domain: EAGVAQSPRYKIIEKRQSVAFWCNPISGHATLYWYQQILGQGPKLLIQFQNNGVVDDSQLPKDRFSAERLKGVDSTLKIQPAKLEDSAVYLCASSLAGYVTEAFFGQGTRLTVV.

The chain links TRBV5-1 to TRBJ2-5; TRBD1 matches 7 bases. Per germline, CDR1 SGHRS and CDR2 YFSETQ. The CDR3 is 14 residues long. V trimming: 4 bases; J trimming: 2 bases; junction bases outside the gene matches: 5. CDR3 loop: CASSPGTVQETQYF. The DNA for the CDR3 is TGCGCCAGCAGCCCCGGGACAGTACAAGAGACCCAGTACTTC. Looking up the rest from reference TRBV5-1 and TRBJ2-5 gives the full variable domain: KAGVTQTPRYLIKTRGQQVTLSCSPISGHRSVSWYQQTPGQGLQFLFEYFSETQRNKGNFPGRFSGRQFSNSRSEMNVSTLELGDSALYLCASSPGTVQETQYFGPGTRLLVL.

The chain combines TRBV28 with TRBJ2-2, with 12 nucleotides matching TRBD1. The V gene end was trimmed by 5 bases and the J gene end by 6 bases; junction bases not matched to a gene: 7. The CDR3 consists of 16 residues. Germline assignment: CDR1 MDHEN and CDR2 SYDVKM. Written as DNA, the CDR3 is TGTGCCAGCAGTACAACGGGACAGGGGGCCGCCGGGGAGCTGTTTTTT. It translates to CASSTTGQGAAGELFF.

J is TRBJ2-5 and V is TRBV11-2, with 7 bases lining up with TRBD2. From germline, CDR1 is SGHAT and CDR2 FQNNGV. This CDR3 contains 14 residues. V lost 1 base, J lost 7 bases, and 6 bases stayed unmatched. This chain's CDR3 is CASSLGGGEGTQYF. The CDR3 nucleotides read TGTGCCAGCAGCTTAGGAGGAGGGGAGGGGACCCAGTACTTC.

V and J are TRBV7-8 and TRBJ2-5, with 8 bases that match TRBD2. Germline V gene data show CDR1 as SGHVS and CDR2 as FQNEAQ. This CDR3 contains 13 residues. Trimming at V came to 5 bases and at J to 4 bases, leaving 3 bases not matched to a gene. The CDR3 DNA sequence: TGTGCCAGCAGCCCGGGACTAGGAGAGACCCAGTACTTC. Residues: CASSPGLGETQYF.

V gene TRBV20-1 combines with J gene TRBJ2-7, with no clear D. The CDR3 is made up of 11 amino acids. The germline gives CDR1 DFQATT, CDR2 SNEGSKA (reference sequence). The V end lost 5 bases, the J end lost 0 bases, and 5 bases lay between the germline ends. The CDR3 bases are TGCAGTGCTTCGAGCTCCTACGAGCAGTACTTC. Protein: CSASSSYEQYF.

The chain uses TRBV4-2 and TRBJ2-2; D gene unclear. This CDR3 has 14 amino acids. Germline V gene sequence: CDR1 LGHNA, CDR2 YNFKEQ. V was cut by 0 bases and J by 0 bases, with 2 bases left in between. CDR3 in DNA: TGTGCCAGCAGCCAAGATCCGAACACCGGGGAGCTGTTTTTT. This sequence encodes CASSQDPNTGELFF.

The chain carries TRBV5-4 and TRBJ2-2; D remains ambiguous. Trimming cost V 4 bases and J 4 bases, with 11 bases left between them. Germline-derived CDR1 and CDR2 are SGHNT and YYREEE (reference sequence). This CDR3 is 14 amino acids long. DNA for the CDR3: TGTGCCAGCAGCCTGGGCCGTAGCACCGGGGAGCTGTTTTTT. Amino acids: CASSLGRSTGELFF. The full variable domain, with the rest looked up from reference TRBV5-4 and TRBJ2-2, is ETGVTQSPTHLIKTRGQQVTLRCSSQSGHNTVSWYQQALGQGPQFIFQYYREEENGRGNFPPRFSGLQFPNYSSELNVNALELDDSALYLCASSLGRSTGELFFGEGSRLTVL.

This chain's CDR3 is CASRRRGQGKYEQYF. CDR3 DNA sequence: TGTGCCAGTAGGCGACGGGGACAGGGGAAGTACGAGCAGTACTTC. The chain uses TRBV19 and TRBJ2-7; 10 nucleotides match TRBD1. The V and J ends lost 6 bases and 4 bases, in that order; junction bases with no gene match: 9. Germline V gives CDR1 LNHDA, CDR2 SQIVND (reference sequence). CDR3 size: 15 residues.

J is TRBJ2-5 and V is TRBV7-2; D is possibly TRBD1 (8 bases). The CDR3 sequence is 15 residues long. In germline, CDR1 is SGHTA, CDR2 FQGNSA. The V and J ends lost 3 bases and 4 bases respectively, with 15 bases between them. CDR3 in amino acids: CASSFGNRGGETQYF. In DNA, the CDR3 is TGTGCCAGCAGCTTTGGGAACAGGGGGGGAGAGACCCAGTACTTC.

The chain uses TRBV27 and TRBJ2-6; tentative D call: TRBD1 (5 bases). Trimming shortened V by 1 base and J by 2 bases, and 9 bases separated the two germline ends. The CDR3 has 16 amino acids. The V gene's germline CDR1 is MNHEY and CDR2 SMNVEV (reference sequence). CDR3: CASSLFAGPGANVLTF. In DNA, the CDR3 is TGTGCCAGCAGTTTATTTGCAGGGCCTGGGGCCAACGTCCTGACTTTC.

V gene TRBV30 combines with J gene TRBJ2-7; 9 nucleotides line up with TRBD1. J lost 3 bases, V lost 3 bases, and 6 bases had no gene match. Per germline, CDR1 GTSNPN and CDR2 SVGIG (reference sequence). CDR3 length: 14 residues. The CDR3 loop is CAWRSGTGFYEQYF. In nucleotides, the CDR3 is TGTGCCTGGAGGTCCGGGACAGGGTTCTACGAGCAGTACTTC.

The V gene is TRBV15, the J gene TRBJ2-6; TRBD1 matches 8 bases. The CDR3 is made up of 19 amino acids. Germline V gives CDR1 LNHNV, CDR2 YYDKDF (reference sequence). With V trimmed by 0 bases and J by 0 bases, 7 bases remained unmatched. The CDR3 coding sequence is TGTGCCACCAGCAGAGAGGTCCAGGGGGCGAACTCTGGGGCCAACGTCCTGACTTTC. Encoded protein: CATSREVQGANSGANVLTF.

The rearrangement links TRBV5-1 to TRBJ2-3, with D perhaps TRBD1 (6 bases). Germline CDR1 is SGHRS and CDR2 is YFSETQ. Trimming took off 5 bases at V and 2 bases at J, with 12 bases between the two ends. The CDR3 is 14 amino acids. Here the CDR3 DNA reads TGCGCCAGCAGGTACAGGGATCTCACAGATACGCAGTATTTT. Protein sequence: CASRYRDLTDTQYF.

For the CDR3, the DNA is TGTGCCAGCAGTCCTTTCCGCGGGGGGCGCGGTTATAGCAATCAGCCCCAGCATTTT. It encodes CASSPFRGGRGYSNQPQHF. J is TRBJ1-5 and V is TRBV27; the D gene is possibly TRBD1 (6 bases). CDR1 and CDR2 from the germline V gene are MNHEY and SMNVEV (reference sequence). With 5 bases removed from V and 0 bases from J, the gap between germline ends came to 23 bases. This CDR3 contains 19 residues.